The 29 T cell receptor beta chains below were found in one sample sequenced in a study of shared clonotypes between healthy human individuals. The method was immunoSEQ multiplex PCR; TCRdb's version includes in-frame clones alone and lacks a portion of them. The table has approximately 1,500,000 clones, 95% to 99% seen once. The sample comprised naive CD4+ T cells sorted from blood. Subset meaning: CD45RA+ positively selected. These receptors were collected from a man aged 30 to 45 in good health.

The chain recombines TRBV6-6 with TRBJ1-3; D remains ambiguous. The germline V and J ends were trimmed by 2 bases and 3 bases, with 8 bases remaining between them. Germline lookup yields CDR1 MNHNY and CDR2 SVGAGI (reference sequence). The CDR3 has 14 residues. CDR3 protein: CASSYGVSGNTIYF. The DNA of the CDR3 is TGTGCCAGCAGTTACGGGGTCAGTGGAAACACCATATATTTT.

The chain recombines TRBV2 with TRBJ1-4; D not certain. The CDR3 has 14 residues. Trimming pared 6 bases from V and 3 bases from J, leaving 11 bases between. Germline lookup yields CDR1 SNHLY and CDR2 FYNNEI. The CDR3 loop is CASSREAANEKLFF. In DNA, the CDR3 is TGTGCCAGCAGCCGCGAGGCGGCTAATGAAAAACTGTTTTTT.

V gene TRBV7-2 combines with J gene TRBJ1-1; 9 bases are a match to TRBD1. Germline trimming cut 5 bases from V and 5 bases from J; bases unmatched to any gene: 6. The CDR3 runs 14 residues. CDR1 is SGHTA, CDR2 FQGNSA, per germline. CDR3: CASSKQGAGTEAFF. The CDR3 nucleotides are TGTGCCAGCAGCAAACAGGGGGCTGGTACTGAAGCTTTCTTT.

The rearrangement uses TRBV18 and TRBJ2-7, with D uncertain. Germline CDR1 and CDR2: KGHSH and LQKENI. The CDR3 runs 14 residues. Trimming stripped 3 bases from V and 3 bases from J, with 12 bases between. The CDR3, as DNA: TGTGCCAGCTCACCGTCCCCGACCCTCTACGAGCAGTACTTC. Translated, it gives CASSPSPTLYEQYF.

The DNA for the CDR3 is TGTGCCAGCAGTACGGAGGTAGCGGGAATGGTCGAGCAGTACTTC. This encodes CASSTEVAGMVEQYF. The chain employs TRBV6-5 and TRBJ2-7; 8 bases are shared with TRBD2. The CDR3 runs 15 residues. The germline V gene encodes CDR1 MNHEY and CDR2 SVGAGI. Trimming took 5 bases from V and 6 from J; bases not matched to a gene: 12.

The rearrangement links TRBV7-6 to TRBJ2-7; 7 bases line up with TRBD1. V gave up 1 base and J gave up 3 bases; unmatched junction bases: 9. The CDR3 totals 16 residues. The germline V gene has CDR1 SGHVS and CDR2 FNYEAQ. CDR3 bases: TGTGCCAGCAGCTTAGGCAGGGGGTTTACCATCTACGAGCAGTACTTC. Residues: CASSLGRGFTIYEQYF.

V gene TRBV7-8 combines with J gene TRBJ2-6; possible D gene TRBD2, 5 bases. Deletions cut 4 bases from V and 0 bases from J, with 19 bases between. Germline values: CDR1 SGHVS, CDR2 FQNEAQ. This CDR3 comprises 19 residues. The CDR3 loop reads CASSSERVLSPSGANVLTF. In DNA form, the CDR3 reads TGTGCCAGCAGCTCGGAGAGGGTCCTTTCACCCTCTGGGGCCAACGTCCTGACTTTC.

The genes are TRBV5-4 and TRBJ1-2, with D possibly TRBD1 on 5 matching bases. The CDR3 is 15 amino acids. V was pared by 6 bases and J by 3 bases, with 18 bases between. Looked up from germline, CDR1 is SGHNT and CDR2 is YYREEE (reference sequence). CDR3 sequence: CASTPWDGGDYGYTF. CDR3 DNA sequence: TGTGCCAGCACCCCCTGGGATGGGGGGGACTATGGCTACACCTTC.

Concerning this clone: The junction departs from the called germline gene at one end, perhaps through a read error. The gene calls are TRBV7-7 and TRBJ2-1; the D gene is possibly TRBD2 (5 bases). This CDR3 spans 14 amino acids. Per the germline V gene, CDR1 is SSHAT and CDR2 is FNYEAQ (reference sequence). CDR3 residues: CASSLSLLGNEQFF. The CDR3, as DNA: TGTGCTAGCAGCTTGTCTCTACTAGGAAATGAGCAGTTCTTC.

The rearrangement links TRBV5-6 to TRBJ2-7; 11 nucleotides match TRBD2. Germline V CDR1 and CDR2: SGHDT, YYEEEE. There are 15 residues in the CDR3. J gave up 4 bases and V 1 base, and 4 bases lay outside the gene matches. The chain's CDR3 is CASSLLSSGRYEQYF. The CDR3 DNA reads TGTGCCAGCAGCTTGTTGTCTAGCGGGAGGTACGAGCAGTACTTC.

This clone has a single count. The chain employs TRBV18 and TRBJ2-7, with 12 positions matching TRBD2. V shed 0 bases and J 3 bases; nucleotides not matched to a gene: 9. The CDR3 totals 18 residues. Germline V gives CDR1 KGHSH, CDR2 LQKENI. The CDR3 reads CASSPPGLAGRTHYEQYF. The CDR3 coding sequence is TGTGCCAGCTCACCACCGGGACTAGCGGGCCGGACCCACTACGAGCAGTACTTC. Supplemented by reference TRBV18 and TRBJ2-7, the full variable domain reads NAGVMQNPRHLVRRRGQEARLRCSPMKGHSHVYWYRQLPEEGLKFMVYLQKENIIDESGMPKERFSAEFPKEGPSILRIQQVVRGDSAAYFCASSPPGLAGRTHYEQYFGPGTRLTVT.

The gene calls are TRBV6-5 and TRBJ1-1; D remains unclear. Looked up from germline, CDR1 is MNHEY and CDR2 is SVGAGI. CDR3 length: 14 residues. V lost 2 bases and J 5 bases, leaving 12 bases between the germline ends. The CDR3 nucleotides are TGTGCCAGCAGTTACGCCCCCGGTTTGACTGAAGCTTTCTTT. It specifies CASSYAPGLTEAFF.

The chain carries TRBV2 and TRBJ2-7; D not certain. Trimming shortened V by 8 bases and J by 6 bases, and 20 bases separated the two germline ends. The CDR3 runs 14 residues. Germline CDR1 SNHLY, CDR2 FYNNEI. CDR3 nucleotides: TGTGCCAGCTCACGGGCGACCGACCTGGGCGAGCAGTACTTC. This translates into CASSRATDLGEQYF.

This chain joins TRBV18 and TRBJ2-5, with TRBD2 identical over 9 bases. V gave up 2 bases and J gave up 4 bases; unmatched junction bases: 8. The CDR3 is 16 amino acids. The germline V gene encodes CDR1 KGHSH and CDR2 LQKENI. CDR3 residues: CASSPAGGPLGETQYF. CDR3 bases: TGTGCCAGCTCACCAGCGGGAGGGCCGTTAGGAGAGACCCAGTACTTC. Supplemented by reference TRBV18 and TRBJ2-5, the full variable domain reads NAGVMQNPRHLVRRRGQEARLRCSPMKGHSHVYWYRQLPEEGLKFMVYLQKENIIDESGMPKERFSAEFPKEGPSILRIQQVVRGDSAAYFCASSPAGGPLGETQYFGPGTRLLVL.

J is TRBJ2-7 and V is TRBV2, with TRBD2 matching 7 bases. Germline lookup yields CDR1 SNHLY and CDR2 FYNNEI. J was trimmed by 2 bases and V by 8 bases; bases with no gene match: 9. The CDR3 is made up of 14 amino acids. The CDR3 coding sequence is TGTGCCAGCGGACGAGCGGGAAACCCCTACGAGCAGTACTTC. Translated, it gives CASGRAGNPYEQYF.

The count of this clone is one. This chain connects TRBV7-8 to TRBJ2-1, with D hard to call. Germline CDR1 and CDR2: SGHVS and FQNEAQ. The CDR3 sequence is 14 residues long. V lost 6 bases to trimming and J lost 3 bases, with 12 bases between them. In nucleotides, the CDR3 is TGTGCCAGCAGGCCGGTCCTTTACTACAATGAGCAGTTCTTC. Its translation: CASRPVLYYNEQFF.

V gene TRBV18 combines with J gene TRBJ2-3; D ambiguous. This CDR3 is 13 amino acids long. With 4 bases removed from V and 6 bases from J, the gap between germline ends came to 11 bases. From germline, CDR1 is KGHSH and CDR2 LQKENI. The CDR3 loop is CASSQDPQDTQYF. The CDR3 bases are TGTGCCAGCTCACAAGACCCCCAGGATACGCAGTATTTT.

The rearrangement uses TRBV6-1 and TRBJ1-2, with D perhaps matching TRBD1 (5 bases). Trimming shortened V by 0 bases and J by 8 bases, and 19 bases separated the two germline ends. The germline CDR1 and CDR2 sequences are MNHNS and SASEGT. This CDR3 spans 16 amino acids. DNA of the CDR3: TGTGCCAGCAGTGAAGCTCAGGGAATCCGGGGAAGAGGCTACACCTTC. Amino acids: CASSEAQGIRGRGYTF.

The CDR3 bases are TGTGCCAGCAGTTCCCCTACTAGAAAAGAGACCCAGTACTTC. This encodes CASSSPTRKETQYF. V usage is TRBV27 and J usage is TRBJ2-5; D perhaps matches TRBD2 (5 bases). Germline V lookup: CDR1 MNHEY, CDR2 SMNVEV (reference sequence). This CDR3 comprises 14 residues. Trimming removed 4 bases from V and 3 bases from J, with 12 bases in between.

The rearrangement uses TRBV19 and TRBJ1-3, with TRBD1 matching over 8 bases. The trim removed 3 bases at V and 2 bases at J, leaving 9 bases unmatched. Germline CDR1 and CDR2: LNHDA and SQIVND (reference sequence). This CDR3 region has 17 residues. CDR3 amino acids: CASSMTRTGSPGNTIYF. The CDR3 DNA follows: TGTGCCAGTAGTATGACCCGGACAGGGAGTCCTGGAAACACCATATATTTT.

This chain uses TRBV19 with TRBJ2-2; no clear D. This CDR3 has 14 residues. Germline CDR1 LNHDA, CDR2 SQIVND (reference sequence). Trimming pared 2 bases from V and 0 bases from J, leaving 4 bases between. The CDR3 region has the DNA TGTGCCAGTAGTATAATCCCGAACACCGGGGAGCTGTTTTTT. Translating gives CASSIIPNTGELFF.

This rearrangement joins TRBV19 to TRBJ1-5; the match to TRBD1 covers 8 bases. Per the germline V gene, CDR1 is LNHDA and CDR2 is SQIVND (reference sequence). Trimming took 2 bases from V and 6 from J; bases not matched to a gene: 6. This CDR3 contains 15 residues. The CDR3 sequence: CASSIPRGQVQPQHF. The DNA for the CDR3 is TGTGCCAGTAGTATACCCAGGGGGCAGGTTCAGCCCCAGCATTTT.

The chain links TRBV7-8 to TRBJ2-7, with TRBD2 matching over 11 bases. This CDR3 has 17 residues. With V trimmed by 2 bases and J by 7 bases, 13 bases remained unmatched. The germline gives CDR1 SGHVS, CDR2 FQNEAQ. Here the CDR3 DNA reads TGTGCCAGCAGCTTATCGTTCCGACTAGCGGGATTTGAGGAGCAGTACTTC. This codes for CASSLSFRLAGFEEQYF.

This clone was seen a single time. The V call is TRBV19, the J call TRBJ2-7; D remains ambiguous. CDR1 and CDR2 (germline): LNHDA, SQIVND (reference sequence). The CDR3 covers 15 residues. V lost 2 bases, J lost 5 bases, and 16 bases lay in between. DNA for the CDR3: TGTGCCAGTAGTATATGGGGTGGCGGTTTTGACGAGCAGTACTTC. This codes for CASSIWGGGFDEQYF.

The chain links TRBV19 to TRBJ2-2; no clear D. Trimming stripped 2 bases from V and 6 bases from J, with 7 bases between. The CDR3 loop spans 13 amino acids. Germline V gives CDR1 LNHDA, CDR2 SQIVND (reference sequence). For the CDR3, the DNA is TGTGCCAGTAGTATATACTCCGCCGGGGAGCTGTTTTTT. This translates into CASSIYSAGELFF.

The rearrangement joins TRBV4-2 to TRBJ2-5, with 7 bases that match TRBD2. The ends lost 0 bases at V and 3 bases at J; junction bases unmatched: 4. Per the germline V gene, CDR1 is LGHNA and CDR2 is YNFKEQ. The CDR3 runs to 15 residues. The CDR3 sequence is CASSQERAGEETQYF. CDR3 sequence (DNA): TGTGCCAGCAGCCAAGAGAGGGCGGGGGAAGAGACCCAGTACTTC.

This chain uses TRBV7-9 with TRBJ2-7, with 7 positions matching TRBD1. With V trimmed by 4 bases and J by 2 bases, 5 bases remained unmatched. CDR1 and CDR2 from the germline V gene are SEHNR and FQNEAQ (reference sequence). The CDR3 length is 14 residues. The CDR3 reads CASSWGQWAYEQYF. CDR3 DNA: TGTGCCAGCAGCTGGGGACAGTGGGCCTACGAGCAGTACTTC.

The rearrangement uses TRBV7-9 and TRBJ1-1; D ambiguous. CDR3 length: 13 amino acids. The germline V and J ends were trimmed by 8 bases and 1 base, with 11 bases remaining between them. Per germline, CDR1 SEHNR and CDR2 FQNEAQ (reference sequence). The CDR3 reads CASETSTNTEAFF. The CDR3 nucleotides are TGTGCCAGCGAGACATCTACGAACACTGAAGCTTTCTTT.

The V gene is TRBV9, the J gene TRBJ1-2, with D perhaps matching TRBD1 (5 bases). CDR3 length: 14 residues. V lost 1 base and J 7 bases, leaving 14 bases between the germline ends. The germline gives CDR1 SGDLS, CDR2 YYNGEE. The CDR3 sequence is CASSVQAGTFGYTF. The CDR3 bases are TGTGCCAGCAGCGTACAGGCAGGGACGTTTGGCTACACCTTC. The full variable domain, with the rest looked up from reference TRBV9 and TRBJ1-2, is DSGVTQTPKHLITATGQRVTLRCSPRSGDLSVYWYQQSLDQGLQFLIQYYNGEERAKGNILERFSAQQFPDLHSELNLSSLELGDSALYFCASSVQAGTFGYTFGSGTRLTVV.